These 30 T cell receptor beta chains originate from one sample sequenced in a study of beta chain features in type 1 diabetes. Expressed TCRB transcripts got sequenced, as all isolated RNA was reverse transcribed. The assay was immunoSEQ multiplex PCR, and TCRdb's table has in-frame clones only and misses some. The sample records 200,000 to 250,000 clones, roughly a tenth being singletons. Sequencing was carried out using central memory CD4+ T cells from blood. These receptors were collected from a man aged 18-30 years in good health.

This clone was found a few times. This chain links TRBV29-1 with TRBJ2-7; D gene unclear. Germline CDR1 SQVTM, CDR2 ANQGSEA. This CDR3 region has 11 residues. Deletions cut 4 bases from V and 3 bases from J, with 7 bases between. In nucleotides, the CDR3 is TGCAGCGTTGTAACACACTACGAGCAGTACTTC. This sequence encodes CSVVTHYEQYF.

The V call is TRBV1, the J call TRBJ2-3. TRBV1 represents a pseudogene. This CDR3 is built from 10 residues. The CDR3: CTSSQDTQYF. The CDR3 DNA reads as TGCACCAGCAGCCAGGATACGCAGTATTTT.

V usage is TRBV27 and J usage is TRBJ2-3; D is unclear. CDR3 length: 13 residues. Germline loops: CDR1 MNHEY, CDR2 SMNVEV (reference sequence). The V gene lost 4 bases and the J gene lost 1 base, with 6 bases spanning the gap. Here the CDR3 DNA reads TGTGCCAGCAGTTCCTGGGGCACAGATACGCAGTATTTT. This translates into CASSSWGTDTQYF.

The sample holds a few counts of this clone. The J gene is TRBJ1-6, the V gene TRBV9; D might be TRBD1 (6 bases). V was pared by 4 bases and J by 10 bases, with 21 bases between. CDR1 and CDR2 from the germline V gene are SGDLS and YYNGEE. The CDR3 consists of 16 residues. CDR3 nucleotides: TGTGCCAGCAGCTACCTTATGGATCCAAGGGGGTCACCCCTCCACTTT. Translation: CASSYLMDPRGSPLHF.

V gene TRBV5-4 combines with J gene TRBJ2-3, with TRBD1 matching over 9 bases. V lost 10 bases to trimming and J lost 1 base; unmatched junction nucleotides: 7. This CDR3 spans 14 amino acids. Germline V gene data show CDR1 as SGHNT and CDR2 as YYREEE (reference sequence). CDR3 sequence reads: CAYKQGAGTDTQYF. CDR3 sequence (DNA): TGTGCCTACAAACAGGGGGCTGGCACAGATACGCAGTATTTT.

This clone was seen only a few times. Here the CDR3 reads CASSPDSVPYEQYF. In DNA, the CDR3 is TGTGCCAGCTCACCAGACTCAGTCCCCTACGAGCAGTACTTC. The chain uses TRBV18 and TRBJ2-7; D ambiguous. V shed 2 bases and J shed 2 bases, with 10 bases lying between them. The CDR3 contains 14 residues. Germline V gene sequence: CDR1 KGHSH, CDR2 LQKENI.

This clone has more than one count but fewer than ten. V usage is TRBV6-5 and J usage is TRBJ2-3; the match to TRBD2 covers 8 bases. CDR3 size: 16 residues. CDR1 and CDR2 from the germline V gene are MNHEY and SVGAGI. J lost 2 bases, V lost 2 bases, and 6 bases had no gene match. The CDR3 coding sequence is TGTGCCAGCAGTTACGAAGCGGGAGATGTCACAGATACGCAGTATTTT. Its protein product is CASSYEAGDVTDTQYF.

This clone appeared many times. The J gene is TRBJ1-4, the V gene TRBV14, with 8 bases fitting TRBD1. Germline-derived CDR1 and CDR2 are SGHDN and FVKESK. After removal of 2 bases from V and 7 bases from J, the junction contained 6 bases not matched to a gene. CDR3 length: 15 residues. The CDR3 loop reads CASSQRLGTGEKLFF. The CDR3 nucleotides are TGTGCCAGCAGCCAACGACTAGGGACAGGTGAAAAACTGTTTTTT.

The chain carries TRBV7-2 and TRBJ2-5, with D uncertain. The CDR3 sequence is 13 residues long. With 1 base removed from V and 5 bases from J, the gap between germline ends came to 8 bases. Germline CDR1 reads SGHTA; CDR2 reads FQGNSA. CDR3 region: CASSLELPETQYF. CDR3 DNA sequence: TGTGCCAGCAGCTTAGAACTTCCCGAGACCCAGTACTTC.

The CDR3 DNA sequence: TGTGCCAGCAGTGGTGGTCCGGCCAACACTGAAGCTTTCTTT. Translated: CASSGGPANTEAFF. This sequence joins TRBV2 and TRBJ1-1; D not certain. Germline values: CDR1 SNHLY, CDR2 FYNNEI. This CDR3 is built from 14 residues. V was trimmed by 4 bases and J by 2 bases, leaving 11 bases between them.

This chain connects TRBV7-7 to TRBJ2-1; 10 nucleotides match TRBD1. There are 13 residues in the CDR3. The germline V gene has CDR1 SSHAT and CDR2 FNYEAQ (reference sequence). Germline trimming cut 5 bases from V and 7 bases from J; bases unmatched to any gene: 2. Here the CDR3 reads CASSLDRGNEQFF. CDR3 nucleotides: TGTGCCAGCAGCCTGGACAGGGGGAATGAGCAGTTCTTC.

The V and J genes are TRBV5-1 and TRBJ1-4; D call uncertain. The CDR3 length is 13 residues. Looked up from germline, CDR1 is SGHRS and CDR2 is YFSETQ. V was cut by 0 bases and J by 6 bases, with 6 bases left in between. The CDR3 nucleotides read TGCGCCAGCAGCTTGGAACCCCATGAAAAACTGTTTTTT. This sequence encodes CASSLEPHEKLFF.

This clone showed up just a few times. The V and J genes are TRBV5-4 and TRBJ2-5, with D perhaps matching TRBD2 (6 bases). V was shortened by 4 bases and J by 3 bases, with 13 bases between the two germline ends. Germline lookup yields CDR1 SGHNT and CDR2 YYREEE (reference sequence). This CDR3 comprises 14 residues. In DNA form, the CDR3 reads TGTGCCAGCAGCCGCCTAGCGTACAAAGAGACCCAGTACTTC. It specifies CASSRLAYKETQYF. The full variable domain, completed using reference TRBV5-4 and TRBJ2-5, is ETGVTQSPTHLIKTRGQQVTLRCSSQSGHNTVSWYQQALGQGPQFIFQYYREEENGRGNFPPRFSGLQFPNYSSELNVNALELDDSALYLCASSRLAYKETQYFGPGTRLLVL.

This clone was recorded at least ten times. J is TRBJ1-3 and V is TRBV18; D call uncertain. This CDR3 has 14 residues. CDR1 and CDR2 from the germline V gene are KGHSH and LQKENI. V was shortened by 0 bases and J by 3 bases, with 6 bases between the two germline ends. The CDR3 loop is CASSPPSIGNTIYF. CDR3 sequence (DNA): TGTGCCAGCTCACCACCATCGATTGGAAACACCATATATTTT.

The chain recombines TRBV7-9 with TRBJ1-2; maybe TRBD1 (6 bases). This CDR3 spans 14 amino acids. The V end lost 0 bases, the J end lost 6 bases, and 11 bases lay between the germline ends. Germline V gene sequence: CDR1 SEHNR, CDR2 FQNEAQ (reference sequence). In DNA form, the CDR3 reads TGTGCCAGCAGCTTAGCCGGACAGAGACATGGCTACACCTTC. Residues: CASSLAGQRHGYTF.

V is TRBV7-3 and J is TRBJ2-1; D tentatively reads TRBD1 or TRBD2 (5 bases each). Trimming took 2 bases from V and 5 from J, leaving 7 bases between them. Germline assignment: CDR1 SGHTA and CDR2 FQGTGA. There are 13 residues in the CDR3. This CDR3 is CASSLGTNNEQFF. The CDR3 DNA sequence: TGTGCCAGCAGCTTAGGGACCAACAATGAGCAGTTCTTC. Full variable domain (rest looked up from reference TRBV7-3 and TRBJ2-1): GAGVSQTPSNKVTEKGKYVELRCDPISGHTALYWYRQSLGQGPEFLIYFQGTGAADDSGLPNDRFFAVRPEGSVSTLKIQRTERGDSAVYLCASSLGTNNEQFFGPGTRLTVL.

This clone turned up a few times. This chain uses TRBV7-2 with TRBJ2-5; D is unclear. V dropped 2 bases and J dropped 5 bases, with 12 bases sitting between them. This CDR3 is built from 14 residues. Per germline, CDR1 SGHTA and CDR2 FQGNSA. The CDR3 protein is CASSLSPGLETQYF. The CDR3 DNA sequence: TGTGCCAGCAGCTTAAGTCCCGGGCTGGAGACCCAGTACTTC.

The rearrangement links TRBV2 to TRBJ2-4; D is unresolved. The germline V gene has CDR1 SNHLY and CDR2 FYNNEI. The CDR3 loop spans 12 amino acids. Trimming left V 2 bases short and J 9 bases short, with 8 bases between. CDR3 DNA sequence: TGTGCCAGCAGTGAACAGGACGGCATTCAGTACTTC. Encoded protein: CASSEQDGIQYF.

This clone was detected many times. The chain couples TRBV5-6 to TRBJ2-1; D not resolved. Trimming took 4 bases from V and 5 from J, leaving 13 bases between them. Germline V gene sequence: CDR1 SGHDT, CDR2 YYEEEE. The CDR3 consists of 14 residues. CDR3 nucleotide sequence: TGTGCCAGCAGCCCGACAAGGCGCGACAATGAGCAGTTCTTC. Translated, it gives CASSPTRRDNEQFF.

This chain connects TRBV7-2 to TRBJ1-2; the D gene is possibly TRBD1 (6 bases). V was cut by 5 bases and J by 4 bases, with 17 bases left in between. This CDR3 spans 15 amino acids. Germline-derived CDR1 and CDR2 are SGHTA and FQGNSA. The CDR3 here is CASSPRQVSPYGYTF. The CDR3 nucleotides are TGTGCCAGCAGCCCAAGACAGGTTTCGCCCTATGGCTACACCTTC.

This clone appeared once. CDR3: CASSYLSGELFF. The CDR3 DNA reads as TGTGCCAGCAGTTACCTATCCGGGGAGCTGTTTTTT. This chain connects TRBV6-5 to TRBJ2-2; no firm D call. Between the trimmed V and J ends, which lost 2 bases and 6 bases, there was a span of 4 bases. Germline V gene sequence: CDR1 MNHEY, CDR2 SVGAGI. The CDR3 contains 12 residues.

In its sample, this clone was seen a few times. Being one base from a much bigger clone, this may be a read error. The sample contains more than one DNA sequence encoding this CDR3. J is TRBJ2-1 and V is TRBV5-1; D may be TRBD1 (6 bases). The CDR3 is 15 residues long. Germline V gene sequence: CDR1 SGHRS, CDR2 YFSETQ. CDR3 amino acids: CASSFRDNSYNEQFF. CDR3 nucleotides: TGCGCCAGCAGCTTCCGGGACAACTCCTACAACGAGCAGTTCTTC.

J is TRBJ2-4 and V is TRBV28, with 13 bases identical to TRBD2. The CDR3 length is 16 residues. Germline CDR1 MDHEN, CDR2 SYDVKM. The V and J ends lost 5 bases and 9 bases, in that order; junction bases with no gene match: 10. The DNA for the CDR3 is TGTGCCAGCAGTCTCTGGACTAGCGGGAGCCAGAGCATTCAGTACTTC. This translates into CASSLWTSGSQSIQYF.

CDR3: CASMIGARTGELFF. The CDR3 coding sequence is TGTGCCAGCATGATAGGGGCGAGGACCGGGGAGCTGTTTTTT. The chain is built from TRBV2 and TRBJ2-2; possible D gene TRBD1, 5 bases. This CDR3 comprises 14 residues. Trimming stripped 7 bases from V and 5 bases from J, with 14 bases between. Germline V CDR1 and CDR2: SNHLY, FYNNEI.

This clone was counted many times. This chain connects TRBV25-1 to TRBJ1-3; TRBD1 might be the D (6 bases). The CDR3 spans 17 residues. Germline CDR1 MGHDK, CDR2 SYGVNS. V was clipped by 4 bases and J by 0 bases, with 16 bases between them. CDR3 in amino acids: CASSGPDRFASGNTIYF. Written as DNA, the CDR3 is TGTGCCAGCAGTGGACCTGACAGGTTCGCCTCTGGAAACACCATATATTTT. Combining the CDR3 with reference TRBV25-1 and TRBJ1-3 gives the whole variable domain EADIYQTPRYLVIGTGKKITLECSQTMGHDKMYWYQQDPGMELHLIHYSYGVNSTEKGDLSSESTVSRIRTEHFPLTLESARPSHTSQYLCASSGPDRFASGNTIYFGEGSWLTVV.

In its sample, this clone was seen a few times. This chain uses TRBV6-6 with TRBJ2-1; D uncertain. Germline CDR1 is MNHNY and CDR2 is SVGAGI (reference sequence). Deletions cut 6 bases from V and 4 bases from J, with 7 bases between. The CDR3 covers 12 residues. CDR3 in DNA: TGTGCCAGCAGGCTTCAGTACAATGAGCAGTTCTTC. As protein: CASRLQYNEQFF.

CDR3 in amino acids: CASSHATGDYGYTF. CDR3 bases: TGTGCCAGCAGCCATGCAACAGGGGACTATGGCTACACCTTC. This chain connects TRBV5-4 to TRBJ1-2, with TRBD1 identical over 7 bases. The CDR3 runs to 14 residues. With 4 bases clipped from V and 3 bases from J, the junction kept 6 bases outside the gene matches. Looked up from germline, CDR1 is SGHNT and CDR2 is YYREEE (reference sequence).

This clone occurred a few times. The chain is built from TRBV4-3 and TRBJ2-3; possible D gene TRBD1, 5 bases. Germline CDR1 LGHNA, CDR2 YSLEER. This CDR3 region has 15 residues. The ends were cut back, 0 bases at V and 2 bases at J, with 9 bases in the middle. CDR3 DNA sequence: TGCGCCAGCAGCCAAGACAGGGCTCCCACAGATACGCAGTATTTT. As protein: CASSQDRAPTDTQYF.

The rearrangement joins TRBV18 to TRBJ1-3; maybe TRBD1 (6 bases). Germline CDR1 and CDR2: KGHSH and LQKENI. Trimming took 4 bases from V and 2 from J, leaving 15 bases between them. This CDR3 comprises 16 residues. The CDR3 here is CASSQPGDIAGNTIYF. For the CDR3, the DNA is TGTGCCAGCTCACAACCCGGGGACATCGCTGGAAACACCATATATTTT.

The table lists this clone with a few counts. The rearrangement uses TRBV9 and TRBJ2-1, with 9 bases fitting TRBD2. The germline CDR1 and CDR2 sequences are SGDLS and YYNGEE. CDR3 length: 17 amino acids. J lost 3 bases, V lost 4 bases, and 11 bases had no gene match. CDR3 in DNA: TGTGCCAGCAGCTTAAAAAGTAGCGGGAGATACTACAATGAGCAGTTCTTC. This encodes CASSLKSSGRYYNEQFF.